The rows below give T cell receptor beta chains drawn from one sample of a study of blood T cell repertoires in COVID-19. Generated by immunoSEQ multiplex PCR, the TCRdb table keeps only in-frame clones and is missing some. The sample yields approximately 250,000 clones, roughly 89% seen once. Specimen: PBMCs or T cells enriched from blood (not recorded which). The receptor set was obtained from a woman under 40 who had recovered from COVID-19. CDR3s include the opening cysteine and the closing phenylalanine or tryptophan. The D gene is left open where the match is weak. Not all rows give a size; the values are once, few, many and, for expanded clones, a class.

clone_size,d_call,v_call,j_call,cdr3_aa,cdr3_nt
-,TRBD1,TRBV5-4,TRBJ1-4,CASSGGTGGPNEKLFF,TGTGCCAGCAGCGGGGGGACAGGGGGGCCTAATGAAAAACTGTTTTTT
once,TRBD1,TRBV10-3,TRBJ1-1,CAIRDNRGRGDTEAFF,TGTGCCATCAGGGACAACAGGGGTAGGGGTGACACTGAAGCTTTCTTT
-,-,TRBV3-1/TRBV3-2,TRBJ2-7,CASSQGGGAYEQYF,TGTGCCAGCAGCCAAGGAGGGGGGGCCTACGAGCAGTACTTC
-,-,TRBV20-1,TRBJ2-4,CSAAGGKGYF,TGCAGTGCCGCCGGGGGTAAAGGGTACTTC
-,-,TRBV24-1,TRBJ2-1,CATSDLQRQDNEQFF,TGTGCCACCAGTGATTTGCAGAGACAGGACAATGAGCAGTTCTTC
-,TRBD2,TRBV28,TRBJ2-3,CASGPVGRGTQYF,TGTGCCAGCGGACCCGTCGGGAGGGGCACGCAGTATTTT
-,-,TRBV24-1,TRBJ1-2,CATSDSRRGNYGYTF,TGTGCCACCAGTGATTCCCGTAGGGGAAACTATGGCTACACCTTC
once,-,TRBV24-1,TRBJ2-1,CATSLEGANEQFF,TGTGCCACCAGTCTGGAGGGGGCGAATGAGCAGTTCTTC
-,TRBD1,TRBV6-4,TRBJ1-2,CASSESPGTVYGYTF,TGTGCCAGCAGTGAATCCCCCGGGACAGTCTATGGCTACACCTTC
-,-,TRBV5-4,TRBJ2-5,CASSAQRSQETQYF,TGTGCCAGCAGCGCGCAGCGGAGTCAAGAGACCCAGTACTTC
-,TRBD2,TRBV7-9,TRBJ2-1,CASSVGTSGLNEQFF,TGTGCCAGCAGCGTCGGGACTAGCGGGCTCAATGAGCAGTTCTTC
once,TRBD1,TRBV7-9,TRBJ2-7,CASTYRGSSEEQYF,TGTGCCAGCACCTACAGGGGGTCGTCTGAAGAGCAGTACTTC
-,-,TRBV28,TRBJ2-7,CASSYPLDRSSYEQYF,TGTGCCAGCAGTTATCCCCTCGACAGAAGCTCCTACGAGCAGTACTTC
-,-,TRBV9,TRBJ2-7,CATNKGEVRDYEQYF,TGTGCCACGAATAAAGGGGAGGTGCGGGACTACGAGCAGTACTTC
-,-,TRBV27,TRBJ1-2,CASSPSGGPYGYTF,TGTGCCAGCAGTCCGAGTGGGGGCCCCTATGGCTACACCTTC
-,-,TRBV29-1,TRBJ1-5,CSVVVGGDNQPQHF,TGCAGCGTTGTCGTGGGGGGGGACAATCAGCCCCAGCATTTT
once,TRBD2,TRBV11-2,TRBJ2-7,CASSSWTSGRVSEQYF,TGTGCCAGCAGCTCCTGGACTAGCGGGAGAGTAAGCGAGCAGTACTTC
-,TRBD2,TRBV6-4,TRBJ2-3,CASSDSASGRPDTQYF,TGTGCCAGCAGTGACTCGGCTAGCGGGAGGCCAGATACGCAGTATTTT
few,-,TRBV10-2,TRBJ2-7,CASSERQAGPYEQYF,TGCGCCAGCAGTGAGCGTCAAGCGGGTCCCTACGAGCAGTACTTC
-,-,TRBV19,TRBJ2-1,CASSTLGGWNEQFF,TGTGCCAGTAGTACCCTCGGAGGGTGGAATGAGCAGTTCTTC